This is a list of T cell receptor beta chains from one sample in a study of CD8+ T cells in alopecia areata. TCRdb's table, derived via immunoSEQ multiplex PCR, lists solely in-frame clones and lacks some. This sample has some 180,000 clones, with roughly three fifths found just once. Sequencing used CD8+ T cells sorted from blood. The receptors were sampled from a human donor in good health. Both conserved end residues are part of each CDR3. D genes are given only for firm matches. Some rows have no size entry. The others give once, few or many, or a class for an expanded clone.

j_call d_call v_call clone_size cdr3_nt cdr3_aa
TRBJ1-1 TRBD1 TRBV13 NA TGTGCCAGCAGCTCCGGACAGGGGGCAACAGCTTTCTTT CASSSGQGATAFF
TRBJ2-5 TRBD1 TRBV7-9 few TGTGCCAGCAGCTTAGCCGGACAGGGGGCGCGTTTGGAGACCCAGTACTTC CASSLAGQGARLETQYF
TRBJ2-3 TRBD2 TRBV6-5 NA TGTGCCAGCAGTTGGGGGGGGAGGCCAGATACGCAGTATTTT CASSWGGRPDTQYF
TRBJ2-5 NA TRBV27 NA TGTGCCAGCAACGAAGGCGCGGCCGCCTATCAAGAGACCCAGTACTTC CASNEGAAAYQETQYF
TRBJ2-7 NA TRBV29-1 NA TGCAGCGTTCTCCGGGACACCTCCTACGAGCAGTACTTC CSVLRDTSYEQYF
TRBJ1-2 TRBD1 TRBV7-4 few TGTGCCAGCAGCCCCCGGGACAGCGCTAACTATGGCTACACCTTC CASSPRDSANYGYTF
TRBJ1-1 TRBD1 TRBV5-6 NA TGTGCCAGCAGCCGCGACAGGGGGGACACTGAAGCTTTCTTT CASSRDRGDTEAFF
TRBJ2-7 TRBD2 TRBV7-9 NA TGTGCCAGCAGCCATAGCGGGGGGAGCTACGGGCAGTACTTC CASSHSGGSYGQYF
TRBJ2-3 TRBD2 TRBV30 few TGTGCCTGGGAGCTAGCGGGGGGGCCCTCAGATACGCAGTATTTT CAWELAGGPSDTQYF
TRBJ2-1 TRBD2 TRBV9 NA TGTGCCAGCAGCGTAGCGACTAGCGCCCACAATGAGCAGTTCTTC CASSVATSAHNEQFF
TRBJ2-1 NA TRBV15 NA TGTGCCACCAGGCAGCGCTCCTACAATGAGCAGTTCTTC CATRQRSYNEQFF
TRBJ1-2 NA TRBV29-1 NA TGCAGCGTTGAAGGGCAGAACTATGGCTACACCTTC CSVEGQNYGYTF
TRBJ2-7 NA TRBV11-2 NA TGTGCCAGCAGCTCCCTTAGAGATCCGCAGTACTTC CASSSLRDPQYF
TRBJ2-5 NA TRBV13 few TGTGCCAGCAGCTTGGGCAGAGAGACCCAGTACTTC CASSLGRETQYF
TRBJ1-1 TRBD1 TRBV11-2 once TGTGCCAGCAGCAACGACAGGGATGTAGTGAGAACTGAAGCTTTCTTT CASSNDRDVVRTEAFF
TRBJ1-2 NA TRBV4-1 NA TGCGCCAGCAGCCCAAAGAATGGCTATGGCTACACCTTC CASSPKNGYGYTF
TRBJ2-3 NA TRBV21-1 few TGTGCCAGCAGCAGATGGCTGGGGGTCTTTGCAGATACGCAGTATTTT CASSRWLGVFADTQYF
TRBJ1-1 NA TRBV11-2 NA TGTGCCAGCAGCTTAGATCGAGGGACTGAAGCTTTCTTT CASSLDRGTEAFF
TRBJ1-5 TRBD1 TRBV7-9 NA TGTGCCAGCAGCCTAGGACAGGGGGGTCAGCCCCAGCATTTT CASSLGQGGQPQHF
TRBJ1-1 TRBD1 TRBV7-9 NA TGTGCCAGCAGCTTAGCCCCAGGGGGGGCTGAAGCTTTCTTT CASSLAPGGAEAFF
TRBJ1-6 NA TRBV9 NA TGTGCCAGCACGCCGGGATATAATACTTCACCCCTCCACTTT CASTPGYNTSPLHF
TRBJ2-5 NA TRBV5-4 NA TGTGCCAGCAGCTCAGCTAGCGAAGAGACCCAGTACTTC CASSSASEETQYF
TRBJ2-2 NA TRBV6-5 NA TGTGCCAGCAGTTACTCAGGAACCGGGGAGCTGTTTTTT CASSYSGTGELFF
TRBJ1-2 NA TRBV9 NA TGTGCCAGCAGCGTCGGGGGGAATGGCTACACCTTC CASSVGGNGYTF
TRBJ1-1 NA TRBV7-9 NA TGTGCCAGCAGCCCACCCACCGCCGGGCAGGCCCCGAACACTGAAGCTTTCTTT CASSPPTAGQAPNTEAFF
TRBJ2-7 TRBD1 TRBV6-5 NA TGTGCCAGCAGTCCGGGACAGGGGAACTACGAGCAGTACTTC CASSPGQGNYEQYF
TRBJ2-1 TRBD1 TRBV30 NA TGTGCCTGGAGTGAGGACAGGGGTGTACCTTCCTACAATGAGCAGTTCTTC CAWSEDRGVPSYNEQFF
TRBJ1-2 NA TRBV18 few TGTGCCAGCTCCGAAAGGGCTAACTATGGCTACACCTTC CASSERANYGYTF
TRBJ2-2 NA TRBV7-9 NA TGTGCCAGCAGCTTACTCGCTCCGAACACCGGGGAGCTGTTTTTT CASSLLAPNTGELFF
TRBJ2-7 TRBD1 TRBV30 NA TGTGCCTGGAGTTGGGGACAGGGGGCCTCCTACGAGCAGTACTTC CAWSWGQGASYEQYF
TRBJ2-7 TRBD1 TRBV11-2 NA TGTGCCAGCAGCCTAAAAGACAGGGCCAACGAGCAGTACTTC CASSLKDRANEQYF
TRBJ1-1 NA TRBV5-6 NA TGTGCCAGCAGCCCCGCTGGGACTACCATGTGGAACACTGAAGCTTTCTTT CASSPAGTTMWNTEAFF
TRBJ2-2 NA TRBV7-9 NA TGTGCCAGCAGCCCGAGTACCGGGGAGCTGTTTTTT CASSPSTGELFF
TRBJ1-6 NA TRBV13 NA TGTGCCAGCAGCTTCGTGGGGTCCCTCCACTTT CASSFVGSLHF
TRBJ1-5 TRBD1 TRBV6-6 few TGTGCCAGCAGTTCGCAGGGGGCGTATAGCAATCAGCCCCAGCATTTT CASSSQGAYSNQPQHF
TRBJ2-1 TRBD1 TRBV29-1 NA TGCAGCGCCCTGCCGGGACAGGGGGCGAAGGATGAGCAGTTCTTC CSALPGQGAKDEQFF
TRBJ1-3 TRBD1 TRBV29-1 once TGCAGCGCGAAGGGACAGGTCGGAAACACCATATATTTT CSAKGQVGNTIYF
TRBJ2-4 NA TRBV4-1 few TGCGCCAGCAGCCAACCTCGGACAGAAAACATTCAGTACTTC CASSQPRTENIQYF
TRBJ2-3 TRBD2 TRBV5-1 few TGCGCCAGCAGCCTCCTAGCGGGGGGCGCAGATACGCAGTATTTT CASSLLAGGADTQYF
TRBJ2-7 TRBD2 TRBV7-9 NA TGTGCCAGCAGCGCGGTACTAGCGGGGGAAACCTACGAGCAGTACTTC CASSAVLAGETYEQYF
TRBJ1-1 NA TRBV27 once TGTGCCAGCGGATTTGGCGCGAGCACTGAAGCTTTCTTT CASGFGASTEAFF
TRBJ1-2 NA TRBV6-1 NA TGTGCCAGCAGAGAGGACGCACTTTCCTACTATGGCTACACCTTC CASREDALSYYGYTF
TRBJ1-2 NA TRBV7-9 many TGTGCCAGCAGCTTGGGGGGGTTACGCGATGGCTACACCTTC CASSLGGLRDGYTF
TRBJ2-3 TRBD2 TRBV19 few TGTGCCAGTAGTAGTCTAGCGGGGGTCACAGATACGCAGTATTTT CASSSLAGVTDTQYF
TRBJ2-3 NA TRBV10-1 NA TGCGCCAGCAGTGAACAAAGCACAGATACGCAGTATTTT CASSEQSTDTQYF